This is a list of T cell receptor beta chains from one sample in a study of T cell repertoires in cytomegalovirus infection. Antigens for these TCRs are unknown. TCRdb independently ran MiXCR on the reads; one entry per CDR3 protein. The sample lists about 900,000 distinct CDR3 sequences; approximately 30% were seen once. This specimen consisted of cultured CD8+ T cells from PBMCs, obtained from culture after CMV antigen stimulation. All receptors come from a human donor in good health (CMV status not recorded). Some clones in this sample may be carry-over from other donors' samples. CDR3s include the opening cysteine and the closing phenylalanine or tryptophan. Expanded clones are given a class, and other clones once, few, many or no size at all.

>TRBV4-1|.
CASSQGLAGITDTQYF
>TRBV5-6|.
CASSWQGAKNIQYF
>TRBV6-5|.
CASSMRGYSYNEQFF
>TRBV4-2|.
CASSQDPRPHSNQPQHF
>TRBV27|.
CASSYGLAGAAGTQYF
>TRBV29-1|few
CSVLSNRGPSYNEQFF
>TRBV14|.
CASSQPHNYGYTF
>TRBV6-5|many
CASSFPRGANQETQYF
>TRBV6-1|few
CASSEWTGVGYTF
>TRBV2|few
CASSAAPYNEQFF
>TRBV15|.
CATSREAKGMNTEAFF
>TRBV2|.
CASSEEGTDYYTGELFF
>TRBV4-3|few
CASSQDGRGDTQYF
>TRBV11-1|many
CASSLAGDSPYEQYF
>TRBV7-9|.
CASSLPGTGEETQYF